These T cell receptor beta chains were read from a single sample in a study of blood T cell repertoires in COVID-19. The table came from immunoSEQ multiplex PCR; TCRdb's copy has only in-frame clones and leaves some out. The sample has 50,000 to 70,000 clones; 84% are singletons. The material sequenced was peripheral blood. Receptor source: a man in his 70s with active COVID-19. Each CDR3 is given with its conserved first and last residue. Fields, in order: J gene, clone size, D gene, V gene, CDR3 DNA, CDR3 protein. D genes are given only for firm matches. Not every row has a clone size; where given, it reads once, few, many or a size class.

J: TRBJ2-7
size: -
D: TRBD2
V: TRBV6-5
DNA: TGTGCCAGCAGAACTAGCGGGAAGTCCTACGAGCAGTACTTC
CDR3: CASRTSGKSYEQYF

J: TRBJ1-2
size: few
D: -
V: TRBV4-3
DNA: TGCGCCAGCAGCGCCCAAATAGCGTCTAACTATGGCTACACCTTC
CDR3: CASSAQIASNYGYTF

J: TRBJ2-7
size: -
D: -
V: TRBV21-1
DNA: TGTGCCAGCAGCCCGTCCGGATGGGACAGGGGAGTCTACGAGCAGTACTTC
CDR3: CASSPSGWDRGVYEQYF

J: TRBJ2-7
size: -
D: TRBD1
V: TRBV20-1
DNA: TGCAGTGCTTACACAGGGGGAGAGCAGTACTTC
CDR3: CSAYTGGEQYF

J: TRBJ2-1
size: once
D: TRBD1
V: TRBV5-1
DNA: TGCGCCAGCAGCTTGGGAGACAGGGGTTCCTACAATGAGCAGTTCTTC
CDR3: CASSLGDRGSYNEQFF

J: TRBJ2-6
size: -
D: -
V: TRBV29-1
DNA: TGCAGCGCTCCGGGGGACCCAGGGCGGCTCTCTGGGGCCAACGTCCTGACTTTC
CDR3: CSAPGDPGRLSGANVLTF

J: TRBJ2-3
size: -
D: -
V: TRBV6-5
DNA: TGTGCCAGCAGAGTAGGACTGGCCACAGATACGCAGTATTTT
CDR3: CASRVGLATDTQYF

J: TRBJ1-4
size: -
D: -
V: TRBV15
DNA: TGTGCCACCAGCAGAGTGCAGGGAACACGGGAAAAACTGTTTTTT
CDR3: CATSRVQGTREKLFF

J: TRBJ1-2
size: -
D: TRBD1
V: TRBV10-2
DNA: TGCGCCAGCAGGGCCGGGACAGGGATTAACTATGGCTACACCTTC
CDR3: CASRAGTGINYGYTF

J: TRBJ2-1
size: -
D: -
V: TRBV5-4
DNA: TGTGCCAGCAGCCTGACAGGCGACTCCTACAATGAGCAGTTCTTC
CDR3: CASSLTGDSYNEQFF

J: TRBJ2-3
size: -
D: TRBD1
V: TRBV6-1
DNA: TGTGCCAGCAGTGGCCCGGGGTCCGGGACAGTTCGTGTCACAGATACGCAGTATTTT
CDR3: CASSGPGSGTVRVTDTQYF

J: TRBJ1-1
size: -
D: -
V: TRBV2
DNA: TGTGCCAGCCCCTCCGGGGGGAGCACTGAAGCTTTCTTT
CDR3: CASPSGGSTEAFF

J: TRBJ1-1
size: -
D: -
V: TRBV16
DNA: TGTGCCAGCAGCCAAGCGGGGGGCGCGGCGAACACTGAAGCTTTCTTT
CDR3: CASSQAGGAANTEAFF

J: TRBJ2-1
size: -
D: TRBD2
V: TRBV30
DNA: TGTGCCTGGAACCCGGGACTAGACCATGAGCAGTTCTTC
CDR3: CAWNPGLDHEQFF

J: TRBJ1-1
size: once
D: -
V: TRBV5-5
DNA: TGTGCCAGCAGTGACCGCGGGCGGTTGAACACTGAAGCTTTCTTT
CDR3: CASSDRGRLNTEAFF

J: TRBJ2-1
size: -
D: -
V: TRBV14
DNA: TGTGCCAGCAGCCAACAGACCTACAATGAGCAGTTCTTC
CDR3: CASSQQTYNEQFF